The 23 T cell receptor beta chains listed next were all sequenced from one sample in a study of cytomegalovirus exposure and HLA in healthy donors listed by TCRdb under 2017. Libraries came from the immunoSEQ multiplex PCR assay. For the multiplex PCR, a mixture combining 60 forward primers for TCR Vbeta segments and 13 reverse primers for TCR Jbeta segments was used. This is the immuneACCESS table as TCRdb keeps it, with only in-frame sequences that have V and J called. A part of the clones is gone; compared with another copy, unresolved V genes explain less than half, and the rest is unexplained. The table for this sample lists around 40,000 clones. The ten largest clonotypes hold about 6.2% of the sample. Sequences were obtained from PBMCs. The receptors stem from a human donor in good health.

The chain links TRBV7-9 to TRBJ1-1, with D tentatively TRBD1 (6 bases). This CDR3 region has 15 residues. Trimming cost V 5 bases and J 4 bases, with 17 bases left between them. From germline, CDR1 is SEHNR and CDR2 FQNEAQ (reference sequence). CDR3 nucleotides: TGTGCCAGCAGCCCAAGGGGGAGCTCGAGCACTGAAGCTTTCTTT. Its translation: CASSPRGSSSTEAFF.

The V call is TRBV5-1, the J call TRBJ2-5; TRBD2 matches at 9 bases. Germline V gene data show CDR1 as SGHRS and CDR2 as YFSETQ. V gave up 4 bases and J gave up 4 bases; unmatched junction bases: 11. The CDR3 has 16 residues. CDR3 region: CASSPGGGGAVETQYF. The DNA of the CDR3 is TGCGCCAGCAGCCCCGGAGGCGGGGGGGCGGTAGAGACCCAGTACTTC.

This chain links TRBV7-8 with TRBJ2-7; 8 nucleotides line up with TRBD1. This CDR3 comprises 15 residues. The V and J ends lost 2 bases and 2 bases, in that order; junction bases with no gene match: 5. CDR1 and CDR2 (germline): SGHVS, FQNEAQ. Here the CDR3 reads CASSLYQGAAYEQYF. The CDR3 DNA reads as TGTGCCAGCAGCTTATATCAGGGGGCGGCCTACGAGCAGTACTTC.

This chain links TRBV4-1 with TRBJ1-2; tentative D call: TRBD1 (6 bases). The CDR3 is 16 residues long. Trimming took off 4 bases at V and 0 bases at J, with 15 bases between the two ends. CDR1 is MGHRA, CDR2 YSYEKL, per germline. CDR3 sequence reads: CASSPTDSLSNYGYTF. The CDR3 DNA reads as TGCGCCAGCAGCCCGACGGACAGCCTATCTAACTATGGCTACACCTTC.

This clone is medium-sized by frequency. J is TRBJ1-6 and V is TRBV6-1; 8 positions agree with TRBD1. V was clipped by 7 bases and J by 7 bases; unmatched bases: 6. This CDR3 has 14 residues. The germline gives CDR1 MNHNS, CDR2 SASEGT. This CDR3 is CASMVGQGNSPLHF. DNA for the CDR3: TGTGCCAGCATGGTAGGACAGGGCAATTCACCCCTCCACTTT.

The CDR3 loop is CASSPSGGTGETQYF. The CDR3, as DNA: TGTGCCAGCAGCCCTTCGGGGGGGACCGGGGAGACCCAGTACTTC. This chain joins TRBV5-4 and TRBJ2-5; TRBD2 matches 8 bases. The CDR3 spans 15 residues. CDR1 SGHNT and CDR2 YYREEE come from the germline V gene (reference sequence). With 4 bases clipped from V and 5 bases from J, the junction kept 10 bases outside the gene matches.

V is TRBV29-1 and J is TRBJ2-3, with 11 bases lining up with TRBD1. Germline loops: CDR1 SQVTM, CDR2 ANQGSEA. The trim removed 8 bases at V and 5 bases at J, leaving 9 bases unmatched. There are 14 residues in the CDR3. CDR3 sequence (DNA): TGCAGCCTTGGACAGGGGGCGGGGGTAGATACGCAGTATTTT. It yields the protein CSLGQGAGVDTQYF.

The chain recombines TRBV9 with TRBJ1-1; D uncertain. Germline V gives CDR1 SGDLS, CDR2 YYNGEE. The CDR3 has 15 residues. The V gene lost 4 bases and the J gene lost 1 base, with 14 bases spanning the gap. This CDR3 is CASSPSGGRNTEAFF. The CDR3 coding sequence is TGTGCCAGCAGCCCAAGCGGAGGGCGGAACACTGAAGCTTTCTTT.

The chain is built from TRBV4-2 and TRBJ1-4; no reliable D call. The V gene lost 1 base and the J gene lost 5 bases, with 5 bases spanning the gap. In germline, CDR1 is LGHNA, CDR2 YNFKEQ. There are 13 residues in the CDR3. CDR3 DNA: TGTGCCAGCAGCCAAGGAGAGAATGAAAAACTGTTTTTT. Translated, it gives CASSQGENEKLFF.

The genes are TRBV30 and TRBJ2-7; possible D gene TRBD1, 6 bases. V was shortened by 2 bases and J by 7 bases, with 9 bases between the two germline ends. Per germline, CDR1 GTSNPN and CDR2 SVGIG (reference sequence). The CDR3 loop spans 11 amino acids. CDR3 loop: CAWSLRGEQYF. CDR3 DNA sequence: TGTGCCTGGAGTCTGAGGGGGGAGCAGTACTTC. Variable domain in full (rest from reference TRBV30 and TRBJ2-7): SQTIHQWPATLVQPVGSPLSLECTVEGTSNPNLYWYRQAAGRGLQLLFYSVGIGQISSEVPQNLSASRPQDRQFILSSKKLLLSDSGFYLCAWSLRGEQYFGPGTRLTVT.

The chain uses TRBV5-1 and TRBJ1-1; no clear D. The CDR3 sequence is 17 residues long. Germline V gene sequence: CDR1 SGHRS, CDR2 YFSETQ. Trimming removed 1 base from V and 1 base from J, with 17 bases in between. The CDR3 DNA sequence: TGCGCCAGCAGCTTGTATGCAGGAACGACCTCGAACACTGAAGCTTTCTTT. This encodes CASSLYAGTTSNTEAFF.

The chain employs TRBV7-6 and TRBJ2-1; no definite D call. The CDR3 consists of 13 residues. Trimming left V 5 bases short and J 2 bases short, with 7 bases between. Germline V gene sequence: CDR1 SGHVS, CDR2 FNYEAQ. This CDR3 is CASSPRAYNEQFF. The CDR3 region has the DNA TGTGCCAGCAGCCCCCGGGCCTACAATGAGCAGTTCTTC. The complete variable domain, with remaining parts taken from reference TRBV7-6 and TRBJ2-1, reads GAGVSQSPRYKVTKRGQDVALRCDPISGHVSLYWYRQALGQGPEFLTYFNYEAQQDKSGLPNDRFSAERPEGSISTLTIQRTEQRDSAMYRCASSPRAYNEQFFGPGTRLTVL.

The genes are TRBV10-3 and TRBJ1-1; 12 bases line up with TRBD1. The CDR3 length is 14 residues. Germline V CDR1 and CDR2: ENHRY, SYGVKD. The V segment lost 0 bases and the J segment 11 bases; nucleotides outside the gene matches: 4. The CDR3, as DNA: TGTGCCATCAGTGAGTCTCGGGACAGGGGGCGGGCTTTCTTT. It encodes CAISESRDRGRAFF.

The CDR3 DNA reads TGTGCCAGCAGCTTATTATTCGGCGGGGGGGCGGGAGATACGCAGTATTTT. It translates to CASSLLFGGGAGDTQYF. The genes are TRBV11-2 and TRBJ2-3, with 9 bases fitting TRBD2. Germline CDR1 is SGHAT and CDR2 is FQNNGV. This CDR3 has 17 residues. With V trimmed by 2 bases and J by 5 bases, 11 bases remained unmatched.

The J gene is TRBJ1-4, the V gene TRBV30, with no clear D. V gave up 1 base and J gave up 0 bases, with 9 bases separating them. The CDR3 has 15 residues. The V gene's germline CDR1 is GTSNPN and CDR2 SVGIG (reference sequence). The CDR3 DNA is TGTGCCTGGAGTGGAACAGCTTCAACTAATGAAAAACTGTTTTTT. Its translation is CAWSGTASTNEKLFF.

For the CDR3, the DNA is TGTGCCAGCAGTCCCCGACAGGGGAACGACAATGAGCAGTTCTTC. Encoded protein: CASSPRQGNDNEQFF. This chain links TRBV6-1 with TRBJ2-1; 8 bases are a match to TRBD1. V shed 5 bases, J shed 5 bases, and the junction held 8 bases outside the gene matches. This CDR3 is 15 amino acids long. Germline V lookup: CDR1 MNHNS, CDR2 SASEGT.

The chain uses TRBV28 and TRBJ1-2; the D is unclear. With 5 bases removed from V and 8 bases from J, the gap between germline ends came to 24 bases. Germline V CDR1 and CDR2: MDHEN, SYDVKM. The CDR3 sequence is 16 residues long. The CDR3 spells CASSPRGGPIGKGYTF. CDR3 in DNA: TGTGCCAGCAGTCCCCGTGGAGGACCCATCGGGAAAGGCTACACCTTC.

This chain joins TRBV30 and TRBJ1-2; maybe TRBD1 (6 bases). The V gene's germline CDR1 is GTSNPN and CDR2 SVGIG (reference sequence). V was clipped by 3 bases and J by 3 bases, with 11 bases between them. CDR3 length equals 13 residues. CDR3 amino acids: CAWSLEGDYGYTF. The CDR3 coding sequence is TGTGCCTGGAGCCTAGAGGGGGACTATGGCTACACCTTC.

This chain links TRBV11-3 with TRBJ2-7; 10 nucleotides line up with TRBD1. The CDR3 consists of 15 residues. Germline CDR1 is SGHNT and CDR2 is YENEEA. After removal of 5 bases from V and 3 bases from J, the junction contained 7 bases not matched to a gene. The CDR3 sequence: CASSPSGTGVYEQYF. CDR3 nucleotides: TGTGCCAGCAGCCCCTCGGGGACAGGGGTCTACGAGCAGTACTTC.

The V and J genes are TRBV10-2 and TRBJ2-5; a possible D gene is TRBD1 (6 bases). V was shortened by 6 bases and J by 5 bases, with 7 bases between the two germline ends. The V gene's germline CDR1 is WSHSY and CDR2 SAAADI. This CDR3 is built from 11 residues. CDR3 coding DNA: TGCGCCAGCAGGGGGGCGGAGACCCAGTACTTC. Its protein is CASRGAETQYF.

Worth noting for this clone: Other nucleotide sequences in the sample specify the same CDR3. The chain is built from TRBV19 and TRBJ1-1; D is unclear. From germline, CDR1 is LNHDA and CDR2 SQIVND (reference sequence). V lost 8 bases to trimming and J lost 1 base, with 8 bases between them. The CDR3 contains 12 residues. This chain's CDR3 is CASARGNTEAFF. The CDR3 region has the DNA TGTGCCAGTGCACGGGGGAACACTGAAGCTTTCTTT.

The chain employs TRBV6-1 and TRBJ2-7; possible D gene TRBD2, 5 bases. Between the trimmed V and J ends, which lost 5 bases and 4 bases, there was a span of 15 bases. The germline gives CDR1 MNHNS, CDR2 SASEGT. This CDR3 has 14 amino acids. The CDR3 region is CASSKERRAYEQYF. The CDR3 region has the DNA TGTGCCAGCAGTAAGGAACGGCGGGCATACGAGCAGTACTTC.

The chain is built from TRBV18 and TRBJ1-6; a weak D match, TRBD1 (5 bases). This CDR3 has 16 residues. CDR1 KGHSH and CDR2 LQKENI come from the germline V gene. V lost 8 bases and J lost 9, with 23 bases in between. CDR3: CASAGSYQGGGSPLHF. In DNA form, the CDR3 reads TGTGCCAGCGCAGGAAGTTATCAGGGTGGTGGTTCACCCCTCCACTTT.